This is a list of T cell receptor beta chains from one sample in a study of blood T cell repertoires in COVID-19. The repertoire was sequenced with immunoSEQ multiplex PCR; TCRdb's copy has only in-frame clones and lacks some. The repertoire has approximately 240,000 clones, around 80% of them found once; the top ten carry around 4.1%. The specimen sequenced was peripheral blood. These receptors all stem from a woman in her thirties or forties with active or convalescent COVID-19. Each CDR3 is given with its conserved first and last residue. Each record gives: CDR3 DNA, CDR3 protein, D gene, J gene, V gene, clone size. The D gene is left open where the match is weak. A clone size is listed for some rows: how often the clone was seen (once, few, many), or a class if it is expanded.

CDR3nt: TGTGCCAGCAGGGCCCGACAGGACTACGAGCAGTACTTC; CDR3aa: CASRARQDYEQYF; d_gene: -; j_gene: TRBJ2-7; v_gene: TRBV6-5; abundance: few
CDR3nt: TGTGCCAGCAGCCGACAGGTGGCCGACACTGAAGCTTTCTTT; CDR3aa: CASSRQVADTEAFF; d_gene: -; j_gene: TRBJ1-1; v_gene: TRBV14; abundance: -
CDR3nt: TGTGCCAGCAAAACTAGCGGGGGGGCGCATGAGCAGTTCTTC; CDR3aa: CASKTSGGAHEQFF; d_gene: TRBD2; j_gene: TRBJ2-1; v_gene: TRBV7-9; abundance: -
CDR3nt: TGTGCCAGCAGTGAAGCCGTACCCCCCGAGGGCAGGGAGCTGTTTTTT; CDR3aa: CASSEAVPPEGRELFF; d_gene: -; j_gene: TRBJ2-2; v_gene: TRBV2; abundance: -
CDR3nt: TGTGCCAGCAGCCGTGGGACAGGGCAAAATTCACCCCTCCACTTT; CDR3aa: CASSRGTGQNSPLHF; d_gene: TRBD1; j_gene: TRBJ1-6; v_gene: TRBV7-2; abundance: few
CDR3nt: TGTGCCAGCAGCAAAAGTAACCTCGACAGGTCTAGCAGTCGCAATCAGCCCCAGCATTTT; CDR3aa: CASSKSNLDRSSSRNQPQHF; d_gene: -; j_gene: TRBJ1-5; v_gene: TRBV21-1; abundance: -
CDR3nt: TGTGCCAGCCGTCCGCAGGGGGCCCCGAACACTGAAGCTTTCTTT; CDR3aa: CASRPQGAPNTEAFF; d_gene: TRBD1; j_gene: TRBJ1-1; v_gene: TRBV28; abundance: -
CDR3nt: TGTGCCAGCAGTTCCGGGACAACGGGTGAAAAACTGTTTTTT; CDR3aa: CASSSGTTGEKLFF; d_gene: -; j_gene: TRBJ1-4; v_gene: TRBV11-2; abundance: -
CDR3nt: TGTGCCAGCAGCGTAGAGTCGGGATGGGGTGCTAACACTGAAGCTTTCTTT; CDR3aa: CASSVESGWGANTEAFF; d_gene: -; j_gene: TRBJ1-1; v_gene: TRBV9; abundance: -
CDR3nt: TGTGCCATCAGCAGGGGACAGGGGATTGATTCACCCCTCCACTTT; CDR3aa: CAISRGQGIDSPLHF; d_gene: TRBD1; j_gene: TRBJ1-6; v_gene: TRBV10-3; abundance: -
CDR3nt: TGTGCCAGCAGTTTTGCAGGGAAAGGCGGGGAGCTGTTTTTT; CDR3aa: CASSFAGKGGELFF; d_gene: -; j_gene: TRBJ2-2; v_gene: TRBV5-4; abundance: -
CDR3nt: TGTGCCAGCAGCACGACGGGGTCGGACACCGGGGAGCTGTTTTTT; CDR3aa: CASSTTGSDTGELFF; d_gene: -; j_gene: TRBJ2-2; v_gene: TRBV7-9; abundance: -
CDR3nt: TGTGCTAGTGGTTGGACGGGACAGGGACGTGGGGAGCAGTACTTC; CDR3aa: CASGWTGQGRGEQYF; d_gene: TRBD1; j_gene: TRBJ2-7; v_gene: TRBV12-5; abundance: -
CDR3nt: TGTGCCAGCAGCTTAAACGCAGGACTGGGCTACACCTTC; CDR3aa: CASSLNAGLGYTF; d_gene: -; j_gene: TRBJ1-2; v_gene: TRBV7-9; abundance: -
CDR3nt: TGTGCCAGCAGTTTACTGGGTCCAGCGAGCAATCAGCCCCAGCATTTT; CDR3aa: CASSLLGPASNQPQHF; d_gene: -; j_gene: TRBJ1-5; v_gene: TRBV2; abundance: -
CDR3nt: TGTGCCAGCAGTGGGACAGGTCGGGACGGGGAGCTGTTTTTT; CDR3aa: CASSGTGRDGELFF; d_gene: TRBD1; j_gene: TRBJ2-2; v_gene: TRBV28; abundance: -